This T cell receptor (beta chain) was profiled in a study of blood T cell repertoires in COVID-19. Study at large: Both acute and convalescent COVID-19 samples were obtained from the United States, Italy and Spain. Sample material is recorded as cDNA or gDNA derived from T cells, B-cell-depleted T cells, or PBMCs.

How the authors handled the data: Estimated nucleated cell counts came from reference gene primer amplification. Some clones are missing from TCRdb's copy, which holds only in-frame ones; the method was immunoSEQ multiplex PCR. V, J and clone size are taken as reported in that table, and D and trimming were inferred from the DNA itself. The sample has fewer than 200,000 clones, approximately 80% seen once. Germline V gives CDR1 MNHEY, CDR2 SVGAGI. The CDR3 covers 14 residues. Between the trimmed V and J ends, which lost 5 bases and 6 bases, there was a span of 14 bases. This TCR was recovered from a human donor in a cohort sampled during active COVID-19. The chain combines TRBV6-5 with TRBJ1-5; D might be TRBD1 (6 bases). Material: peripheral blood. CDR3 amino acids: CASSTQGLPQPQHF. The CDR3 DNA follows: TGTGCCAGCAGTACTCAGGGGCTCCCTCAGCCCCAGCATTTT.